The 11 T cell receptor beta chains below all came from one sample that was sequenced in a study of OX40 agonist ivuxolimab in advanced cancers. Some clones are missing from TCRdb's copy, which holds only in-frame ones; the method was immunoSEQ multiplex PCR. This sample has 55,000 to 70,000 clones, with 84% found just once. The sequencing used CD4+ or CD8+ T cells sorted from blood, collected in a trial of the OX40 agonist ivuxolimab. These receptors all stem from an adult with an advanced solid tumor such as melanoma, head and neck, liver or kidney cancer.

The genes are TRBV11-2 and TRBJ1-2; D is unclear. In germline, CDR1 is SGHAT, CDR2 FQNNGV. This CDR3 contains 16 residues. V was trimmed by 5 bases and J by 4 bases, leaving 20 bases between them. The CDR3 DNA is TGTGCCAGCAGCCCTATCCGGGCCTCACTGGGCTATGGCTACACCTTC. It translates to CASSPIRASLGYGYTF.

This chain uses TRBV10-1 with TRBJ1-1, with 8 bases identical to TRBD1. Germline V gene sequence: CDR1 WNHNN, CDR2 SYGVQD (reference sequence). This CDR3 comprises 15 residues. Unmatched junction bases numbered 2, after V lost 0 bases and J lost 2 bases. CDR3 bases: TGCGCCAGCAGTGAGTCTGGGACAGGAAACACTGAAGCTTTCTTT. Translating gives CASSESGTGNTEAFF.

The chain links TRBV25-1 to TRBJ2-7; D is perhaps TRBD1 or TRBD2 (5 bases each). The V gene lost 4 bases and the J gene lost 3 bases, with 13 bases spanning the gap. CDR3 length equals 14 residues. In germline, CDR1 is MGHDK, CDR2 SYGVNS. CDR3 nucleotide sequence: TGTGCCAGCAGTGGATCGACAGACTACTACGAGCAGTACTTC. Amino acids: CASSGSTDYYEQYF.

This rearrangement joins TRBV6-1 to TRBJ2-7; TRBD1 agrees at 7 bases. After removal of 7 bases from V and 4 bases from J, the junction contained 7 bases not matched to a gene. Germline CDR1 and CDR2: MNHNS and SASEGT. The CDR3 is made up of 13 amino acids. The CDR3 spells CASNRQGKYEQYF. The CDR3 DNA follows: TGTGCCAGCAACCGACAGGGAAAATACGAGCAGTACTTC.

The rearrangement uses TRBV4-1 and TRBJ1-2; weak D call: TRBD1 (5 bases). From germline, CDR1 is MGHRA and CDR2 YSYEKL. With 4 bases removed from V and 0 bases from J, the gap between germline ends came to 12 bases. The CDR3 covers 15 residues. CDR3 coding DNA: TGCGCCAGCAGCCTAGGGGAGGGACCTAACTATGGCTACACCTTC. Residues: CASSLGEGPNYGYTF.

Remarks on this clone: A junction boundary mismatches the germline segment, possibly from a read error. The CDR3 is CASSPSQGTDTQYF. DNA of the CDR3: TGTGCTAGCAGCCCGTCACAGGGCACAGATACGCAGTATTTT. The chain employs TRBV7-7 and TRBJ2-3; TRBD1 might be the D (5 bases). Germline loops: CDR1 SSHAT, CDR2 FNYEAQ (reference sequence). This CDR3 is 14 amino acids long.

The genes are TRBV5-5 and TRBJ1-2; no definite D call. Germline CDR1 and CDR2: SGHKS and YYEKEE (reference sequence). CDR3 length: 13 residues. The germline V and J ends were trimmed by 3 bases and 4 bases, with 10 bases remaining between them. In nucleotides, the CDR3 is TGTGCCAGCAGCTCGGGCTGGGGCTATGGCTACACCTTC. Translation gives CASSSGWGYGYTF.

CDR3 region: CASSLVLAGRNEQFF. Written as DNA, the CDR3 is TGTGCCAGCAGTTTAGTACTAGCGGGACGTAATGAGCAGTTCTTC. This rearrangement joins TRBV28 to TRBJ2-1; 10 positions match TRBD2. The length of the CDR3 is 15 residues. The V and J ends lost 2 bases and 7 bases, in that order; junction bases with no gene match: 5. Germline V CDR1 and CDR2: MDHEN, SYDVKM.

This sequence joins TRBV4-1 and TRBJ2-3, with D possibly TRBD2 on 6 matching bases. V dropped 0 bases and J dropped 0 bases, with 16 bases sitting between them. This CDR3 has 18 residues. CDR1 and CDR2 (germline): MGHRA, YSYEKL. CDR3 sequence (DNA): TGCGCCAGCAGCCAAGAATCCGGGACTGACCCTAGCACAGATACGCAGTATTTT. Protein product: CASSQESGTDPSTDTQYF.

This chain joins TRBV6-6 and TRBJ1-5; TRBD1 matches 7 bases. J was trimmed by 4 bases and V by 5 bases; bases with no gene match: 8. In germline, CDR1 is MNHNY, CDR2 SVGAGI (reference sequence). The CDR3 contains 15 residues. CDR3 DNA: TGTGCCAGCAGTACCGCAGGGGGTAGAAATCAGCCCCAGCATTTT. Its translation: CASSTAGGRNQPQHF.

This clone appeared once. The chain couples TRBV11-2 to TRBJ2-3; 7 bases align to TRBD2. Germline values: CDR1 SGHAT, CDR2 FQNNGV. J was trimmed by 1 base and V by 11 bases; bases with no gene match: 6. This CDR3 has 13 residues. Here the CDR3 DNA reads TGTGCCGGGGGGGACCCCGGCACAGATACGCAGTATTTT. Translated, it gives CAGGDPGTDTQYF.